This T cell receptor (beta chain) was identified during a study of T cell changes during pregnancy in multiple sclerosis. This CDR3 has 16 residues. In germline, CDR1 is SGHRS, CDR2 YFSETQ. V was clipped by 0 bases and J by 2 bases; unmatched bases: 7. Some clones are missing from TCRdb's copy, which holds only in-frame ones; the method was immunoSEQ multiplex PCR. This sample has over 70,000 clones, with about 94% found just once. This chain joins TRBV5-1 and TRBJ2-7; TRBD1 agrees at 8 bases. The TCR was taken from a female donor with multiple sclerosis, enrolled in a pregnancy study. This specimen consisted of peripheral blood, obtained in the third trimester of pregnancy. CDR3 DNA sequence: TGCGCCAGCAGCTTGGCGGTGACAGGGGCCCCCTACGAGCAGTACTTC. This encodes CASSLAVTGAPYEQYF. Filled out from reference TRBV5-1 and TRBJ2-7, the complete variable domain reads KAGVTQTPRYLIKTRGQQVTLSCSPISGHRSVSWYQQTPGQGLQFLFEYFSETQRNKGNFPGRFSGRQFSNSRSEMNVSTLELGDSALYLCASSLAVTGAPYEQYFGPGTRLTVT.